Each of the 23 T cell receptor beta chains below was sequenced from the same sample in a study of cytomegalovirus exposure and HLA in healthy donors. Profiling relied on immunoSEQ multiplex PCR, and the TCRdb table lists in-frame clones only, not all of them. The sample records approximately 140,000 clones, around 87% being singletons. Input material: PBMCs. These receptors came from a man aged 18 to 29 in good health and CMV-seropositive.

The J gene is TRBJ1-2, the V gene TRBV27, with 7 bases identical to TRBD1. This CDR3 is built from 12 residues. Germline V gene lookup returns CDR1 MNHEY and CDR2 SMNVEV (reference sequence). V lost 4 bases, J lost 7 bases, and 3 bases stayed unmatched. DNA of the CDR3: TGTGCCAGCAGTTCGACAGGGTCTGGCTACACCTTC. Its protein is CASSSTGSGYTF.

The chain joins TRBV6-5 to TRBJ1-6, with TRBD1 matching 8 bases. The ends lost 10 bases at V and 7 bases at J; junction bases unmatched: 6. CDR1 MNHEY and CDR2 SVGAGI come from the germline V gene. The CDR3 totals 13 residues. The CDR3 loop is CATQDRVNSPLHF. In DNA, the CDR3 is TGTGCCACCCAGGACAGGGTAAATTCACCCCTCCACTTT.

The chain recombines TRBV30 with TRBJ1-5; no definite D call. V shed 2 bases and J shed 6 bases, with 11 bases lying between them. The CDR3 covers 13 residues. Germline assignment: CDR1 GTSNPN and CDR2 SVGIG (reference sequence). CDR3 DNA sequence: TGTGCCTGGAGTCCCGCCAGAAGTCAGCCCCAGCATTTT. Protein: CAWSPARSQPQHF.

The chain joins TRBV7-2 to TRBJ2-7; the D is unclear. Trimming cost V 1 base and J 3 bases, with 13 bases left between them. The CDR3 runs to 15 residues. Germline CDR1 is SGHTA and CDR2 is FQGNSA. The CDR3: CASSLVQRGFYEQYF. The CDR3 region has the DNA TGTGCCAGCAGCTTAGTGCAAAGAGGATTCTACGAGCAGTACTTC.

The table lists this clone with a few counts. In DNA, the CDR3 is TGTGCCAGCAGCTATAGCAATCAGCCCCAGCATTTT. Protein sequence: CASSYSNQPQHF. This sequence joins TRBV2 and TRBJ1-5; D unclear. The CDR3 runs 12 residues. Germline lookup yields CDR1 SNHLY and CDR2 FYNNEI. V shed 6 bases and J shed 0 bases, with 3 bases lying between them. The full variable domain, with the rest looked up from reference TRBV2 and TRBJ1-5, is EPEVTQTPSHQVTQMGQEVILRCVPISNHLYFYWYRQILGQKVEFLVSFYNNEISEKSEIFDDQFSVERPDGSNFTLKIRSTKLEDSAMYFCASSYSNQPQHFGDGTRLSIL.

The chain combines TRBV11-3 with TRBJ2-2; D not resolved. Germline V lookup: CDR1 SGHNT, CDR2 YENEEA. V lost 2 bases and J lost 7, with 17 bases in between. This CDR3 spans 16 amino acids. The CDR3 nucleotides read TGTGCCAGCAGCTTAACCCCGGTGGGCTATGGCGGGGAGCTGTTTTTT. Translated: CASSLTPVGYGGELFF. Looking up the rest from reference TRBV11-3 and TRBJ2-2 gives the full variable domain: EAGVVQSPRYKIIEKKQPVAFWCNPISGHNTLYWYLQNLGQGPELLIRYENEEAVDDSQLPKDRFSAERLKGVDSTLKIQPAELGDSAVYLCASSLTPVGYGGELFFGEGSRLTVL.

The J gene is TRBJ2-7, the V gene TRBV7-2; D is perhaps TRBD1 (6 bases). The CDR3 totals 14 residues. Per the germline V gene, CDR1 is SGHTA and CDR2 is FQGNSA. V was pared by 1 base and J by 6 bases, with 13 bases between. CDR3 sequence: CASSLGGGGAEQYF. The CDR3 nucleotides read TGTGCCAGCAGCTTAGGAGGGGGTGGTGCCGAGCAGTACTTC.

This rearrangement joins TRBV4-2 to TRBJ2-1, with D unclear. CDR3 length: 15 amino acids. Trimming left V 7 bases short and J 0 bases short, with 13 bases between. Germline V gene sequence: CDR1 LGHNA, CDR2 YNFKEQ. For the CDR3, the DNA is TGTGCCAGCAAAGATTCGGCTAGCTCCTACAATGAGCAGTTCTTC. As protein: CASKDSASSYNEQFF.

The chain couples TRBV30 to TRBJ2-1; 10 bases map to TRBD2. Germline V gives CDR1 GTSNPN, CDR2 SVGIG (reference sequence). The CDR3 sequence is 13 residues long. The V and J ends lost 4 bases and 8 bases, in that order; junction bases with no gene match: 5. The CDR3 DNA follows: TGTGCCTGGACTAGCGGGAGTTCTCATGAGCAGTTCTTC. Translation gives CAWTSGSSHEQFF. Based on the CDR3 plus reference TRBV30 and TRBJ2-1, the full variable domain is SQTIHQWPATLVQPVGSPLSLECTVEGTSNPNLYWYRQAAGRGLQLLFYSVGIGQISSEVPQNLSASRPQDRQFILSSKKLLLSDSGFYLCAWTSGSSHEQFFGPGTRLTVL.

The chain has TRBV6-5 and TRBJ1-4, with D possibly being TRBD1 (6 bases). From germline, CDR1 is MNHEY and CDR2 SVGAGI. The CDR3 sequence is 15 residues long. With 0 bases removed from V and 10 bases from J, the gap between germline ends came to 15 bases. The CDR3, as DNA: TGTGCCAGCAGTTACTCGGACAGCCGTGGCGGAAAACTGTTTTTT. This sequence encodes CASSYSDSRGGKLFF.

This sequence joins TRBV4-1 and TRBJ2-2; D gene uncertain. Germline CDR1 is MGHRA and CDR2 is YSYEKL. This CDR3 is 15 amino acids long. The V end was cut by 1 base, the J end by 7 bases, with 13 bases between. The CDR3 bases are TGCGCCAGCAGCCAAGTTGACGCGCGGATCGGGGAGCTGTTTTTT. This translates into CASSQVDARIGELFF.

This clone was seen only a few times. The V and J genes are TRBV19 and TRBJ1-2, with TRBD1 identical over 9 bases. CDR3 size: 18 residues. Trimming at V came to 3 bases and at J to 0 bases, leaving 11 bases not matched to a gene. The germline CDR1 and CDR2 sequences are LNHDA and SQIVND (reference sequence). The CDR3 here is CASSMSGTGIGSNYGYTF. DNA for the CDR3: TGTGCCAGTAGTATGTCGGGGACAGGGATAGGGTCTAACTATGGCTACACCTTC.

The chain joins TRBV7-8 to TRBJ2-3; TRBD1 agrees at 7 bases. The junction had 13 bases not matched to a gene; V was cut back by 7 bases and J by 6 bases. Germline lookup yields CDR1 SGHVS and CDR2 FQNEAQ. The CDR3 covers 15 residues. CDR3 DNA: TGTGCCAGCACCCCCGACAGGGTCATCATGGATACGCAGTATTTT. Its protein is CASTPDRVIMDTQYF.

V is TRBV27 and J is TRBJ1-6, with TRBD1 matching over 11 bases. The germline gives CDR1 MNHEY, CDR2 SMNVEV (reference sequence). This CDR3 has 16 amino acids. Losses at the gene ends were 4 bases for V and 6 bases for J; bases not matched to a gene: 5. The CDR3, as DNA: TGTGCCAGCAGTTACCGGACAGGGGGCCCTAATTCACCCCTCCACTTT. Translated, it gives CASSYRTGGPNSPLHF.

This chain links TRBV27 with TRBJ2-7; D may be TRBD1 (6 bases). Germline CDR1 and CDR2: MNHEY and SMNVEV (reference sequence). The CDR3 covers 16 residues. V was clipped by 6 bases and J by 2 bases, with 20 bases between them. The CDR3 loop is CASRTVYRVGPYEQYF. The CDR3 DNA sequence: TGTGCCAGCAGAACTGTTTACAGGGTAGGCCCCTACGAGCAGTACTTC.

This chain joins TRBV5-4 and TRBJ1-2, with D tentatively TRBD1 (5 bases). Germline lookup yields CDR1 SGHNT and CDR2 YYREEE (reference sequence). This CDR3 spans 14 amino acids. V dropped 0 bases and J dropped 6 bases, with 12 bases sitting between them. The CDR3 here is CASSLDSQGDGYTF. In DNA, the CDR3 is TGTGCCAGCAGCTTGGATTCGCAGGGCGATGGCTACACCTTC.

The chain carries TRBV2 and TRBJ2-7; D gene unclear. CDR3 size: 13 residues. V shed 5 bases and J shed 6 bases, with 14 bases lying between them. From germline, CDR1 is SNHLY and CDR2 FYNNEI. As DNA, the CDR3 is TGTGCCAGCAGTTATACCAGTCGAGGCGAGCAGTACTTC. Translated: CASSYTSRGEQYF.

This chain links TRBV5-1 with TRBJ2-3; TRBD2 is a possible D gene (5 bases). The CDR3 has 15 residues. Germline V gives CDR1 SGHRS, CDR2 YFSETQ. V lost 3 bases to trimming and J lost 2 bases, with 13 bases between them. DNA of the CDR3: TGCGCCAGCAGCTCGGGATTCGAACTCACAGATACGCAGTATTTT. Its protein product is CASSSGFELTDTQYF.

V is TRBV27 and J is TRBJ1-6; 8 nucleotides agree with TRBD1. This CDR3 contains 14 residues. Looked up from germline, CDR1 is MNHEY and CDR2 is SMNVEV (reference sequence). V shed 7 bases and J 8 bases; nucleotides not matched to a gene: 7. DNA of the CDR3: TGTGCCAGCACCGACGGACAGGGAGATTCACCCCTCCACTTT. Translated: CASTDGQGDSPLHF.

This clone was recorded only once. The rearrangement joins TRBV5-5 to TRBJ1-5, with D possibly being TRBD1 (5 bases). The ends were cut back, 0 bases at V and 2 bases at J, with 12 bases in the middle. The CDR3 sequence is 16 residues long. Germline V lookup: CDR1 SGHKS, CDR2 YYEKEE (reference sequence). CDR3 bases: TGTGCCAGCAGCTTGGGGACATTCGGTGGCAATCAGCCCCAGCATTTT. Translated, it gives CASSLGTFGGNQPQHF. The complete variable domain, with remaining parts taken from reference TRBV5-5 and TRBJ1-5, reads DAGVTQSPTHLIKTRGQQVTLRCSPISGHKSVSWYQQVLGQGPQFIFQYYEKEERGRGNFPDRFSARQFPNYSSELNVNALLLGDSALYLCASSLGTFGGNQPQHFGDGTRLSIL.

The chain is built from TRBV5-1 and TRBJ2-3; 8 bases line up with TRBD2. Germline CDR1 SGHRS, CDR2 YFSETQ. With 4 bases clipped from V and 6 bases from J, the junction kept 10 bases outside the gene matches. The CDR3 runs to 15 residues. The CDR3 coding sequence is TGCGCCAGCAGCCGGGACTCCCCGGGGGGGGATACGCAGTATTTT. As protein: CASSRDSPGGDTQYF.

The rearrangement uses TRBV27 and TRBJ2-5; 7 nucleotides line up with TRBD1. The end of the DNA aligns better with TRBJ2-7, so the J call may be wrong. The CDR3 contains 13 residues. Per the germline V gene, CDR1 is MNHEY and CDR2 is SMNVEV (reference sequence). The CDR3 is CASCQTGKYEQYF. Written as DNA, the CDR3 is TGTGCCAGCTGTCAGACAGGGAAGTACGAGCAGTACTTC.

This clone was seen just once. The J gene is TRBJ2-2, the V gene TRBV14; D is perhaps TRBD1 (6 bases). Looked up from germline, CDR1 is SGHDN and CDR2 is FVKESK. The V end was cut by 6 bases, the J end by 6 bases, with 20 bases between. CDR3 length: 16 amino acids. The CDR3: CASRRQGIGKPGELFF. CDR3 in DNA: TGTGCCAGCAGGCGTCAGGGGATTGGGAAACCCGGGGAGCTGTTTTTT.